The 13 T cell receptor beta chains in this list originate from one sample, sequenced in a study of PD-L1 blockade in urothelial cancer. Assay: immunoSEQ multiplex PCR; the TCRdb copy retains only in-frame clones and omits some. The data show 40,000 to 45,000 clones, about four fifths seen once. Here the sequenced sample was PBMCs, taken around atezolizumab (anti-PD-L1) treatment. All receptors derive from a man aged 70-80 years with urothelial cancer.

The V call is TRBV4-2, the J call TRBJ1-3; maybe TRBD1 (6 bases). V lost 4 bases and J lost 4, with 14 bases in between. This CDR3 is 15 amino acids long. In germline, CDR1 is LGHNA, CDR2 YNFKEQ. The CDR3 bases are TGTGCCAGCAGCCCTTACAGGGAGCAGGGAAACACCATATATTTT. Translated, it gives CASSPYREQGNTIYF.

The genes are TRBV18 and TRBJ1-1; no definite D call. Germline V gene lookup returns CDR1 KGHSH and CDR2 LQKENI. V was clipped by 8 bases and J by 5 bases, with 15 bases between them. This CDR3 comprises 13 residues. The CDR3 DNA reads as TGTGCCAGCCAACAAACCGGAGCGACTGAAGCTTTCTTT. This sequence encodes CASQQTGATEAFF.

V and J are TRBV2 and TRBJ2-2, with 8 bases fitting TRBD1. The CDR3 totals 15 residues. Trimming removed 8 bases from V and 2 bases from J; junction bases left unmatched: 7. The V gene's germline CDR1 is SNHLY and CDR2 FYNNEI. This chain's CDR3 is CASGKTGANTGELFF. In nucleotides, the CDR3 is TGTGCCAGCGGAAAGACAGGGGCCAACACCGGGGAGCTGTTTTTT.

The rearrangement links TRBV7-2 to TRBJ1-2, with 9 bases identical to TRBD1. The junction had 8 bases not matched to a gene; V was cut back by 2 bases and J by 7 bases. The CDR3 has 15 amino acids. Germline CDR1 SGHTA, CDR2 FQGNSA. DNA of the CDR3: TGTGCCAGCAGCTTAATGGGACAGGGTAAACCTGGCTACACCTTC. The encoded protein is CASSLMGQGKPGYTF. Complete variable domain (other parts from reference TRBV7-2 and TRBJ1-2): GAGVSQSPSNKVTEKGKDVELRCDPISGHTALYWYRQSLGQGLEFLIYFQGNSAPDKSGLPSDRFSAERTGGSVSTLTIQRTQQEDSAVYLCASSLMGQGKPGYTFGSGTRLTVV.

The chain joins TRBV27 to TRBJ2-1; 10 bases line up with TRBD2. This CDR3 has 14 amino acids. CDR1 MNHEY and CDR2 SMNVEV come from the germline V gene (reference sequence). V shed 5 bases, J shed 8 bases, and the junction held 6 bases outside the gene matches. The CDR3 sequence is CASSISGRIDEQFF. In DNA form, the CDR3 reads TGTGCCAGCAGTATTAGCGGGAGGATCGATGAGCAGTTCTTC.

The chain is built from TRBV30 and TRBJ1-3; D not resolved. Trimming stripped 6 bases from V and 4 bases from J, with 10 bases between. The CDR3 spans 12 residues. Germline CDR1 and CDR2: GTSNPN and SVGIG (reference sequence). The CDR3 DNA follows: TGTGCCTGCATACCTAGCGGAAACACCATATATTTT. This gives the protein CACIPSGNTIYF. Supplemented by reference TRBV30 and TRBJ1-3, the full variable domain reads SQTIHQWPATLVQPVGSPLSLECTVEGTSNPNLYWYRQAAGRGLQLLFYSVGIGQISSEVPQNLSASRPQDRQFILSSKKLLLSDSGFYLCACIPSGNTIYFGEGSWLTVV.

The chain employs TRBV9 and TRBJ2-3; 8 bases agree with TRBD2. Germline CDR1 reads SGDLS; CDR2 reads YYNGEE. V trimming: 0 bases; J trimming: 4 bases; junction bases outside the gene matches: 4. The CDR3 is 15 residues long. The CDR3 is CASSVVGSGADTQYF. In nucleotides, the CDR3 is TGTGCCAGCAGCGTAGTGGGTAGCGGGGCAGATACGCAGTATTTT. Together with reference TRBV9 and TRBJ2-3, the CDR3 gives the full variable domain: DSGVTQTPKHLITATGQRVTLRCSPRSGDLSVYWYQQSLDQGLQFLIQYYNGEERAKGNILERFSAQQFPDLHSELNLSSLELGDSALYFCASSVVGSGADTQYFGPGTRLTVL.

The table lists this clone with a few counts. This chain joins TRBV29-1 and TRBJ1-2; 7 bases are a match to TRBD1. Germline values: CDR1 SQVTM, CDR2 ANQGSEA. The CDR3 runs 11 residues. With 7 bases clipped from V and 4 bases from J, the junction kept 3 bases outside the gene matches. The DNA for the CDR3 is TGCAGCGGGGGGGACAGCTATGGCTACACCTTC. Translated: CSGGDSYGYTF. The full variable domain, rest sourced from reference TRBV29-1 and TRBJ1-2, is SAVISQKPSRDICQRGTSLTIQCQVDSQVTMMFWYRQQPGQSLTLIATANQGSEATYESGFVIDKFPISRPNLTFSTLTVSNMSPEDSSIYLCSGGDSYGYTFGSGTRLTVV.

In the case of this clone: Other DNA variants within this sample encode the same CDR3. The chain couples TRBV11-2 to TRBJ2-1, with D possibly TRBD1 on 5 matching bases. This CDR3 has 11 amino acids. Trimming pared 8 bases from V and 8 bases from J, leaving 10 bases between. The germline CDR1 and CDR2 sequences are SGHAT and FQNNGV. CDR3 sequence (DNA): TGTGCCAGCTCTCCCAGGGATGAGCAGTTCTTC. Translated, it gives CASSPRDEQFF.

The gene calls are TRBV27 and TRBJ1-4, with 8 bases lining up with TRBD1. The CDR3 sequence is 16 residues long. J lost 8 bases, V lost 0 bases, and 8 bases had no gene match. CDR1 is MNHEY, CDR2 SMNVEV, per germline (reference sequence). In nucleotides, the CDR3 is TGTGCCAGCAGTTTATCCCCCCGGACAGGGCGGGAAAAACTGTTTTTT. Residues: CASSLSPRTGREKLFF.

This clone is medium-sized. The chain has TRBV7-2 and TRBJ2-3, with D perhaps matching TRBD2 (7 bases). Germline V gene data show CDR1 as SGHTA and CDR2 as FQGNSA. The CDR3 length is 15 residues. Trimming removed 5 bases from V and 7 bases from J, with 19 bases in between. CDR3 bases: TGTGCCAGCAGCCCCCAAGGGGGGGGAGCAAATACGCAGTATTTT. Protein sequence: CASSPQGGGANTQYF.

This clone was recorded once. The CDR3 sequence is CASSPVGGEYQETQYF. CDR3 sequence (DNA): TGCGCCAGCAGCCCCGTCGGGGGGGAGTATCAAGAGACCCAGTACTTC. The V and J genes are TRBV5-1 and TRBJ2-5, with 8 nucleotides matching TRBD2. The CDR3 spans 16 residues. CDR1 SGHRS and CDR2 YFSETQ come from the germline V gene. Germline trimming cut 4 bases from V and 2 bases from J; bases unmatched to any gene: 10.

This clone was counted between two and nine times. The chain combines TRBV18 with TRBJ1-6; no clear D gene. This CDR3 comprises 15 residues. Germline V gene lookup returns CDR1 KGHSH and CDR2 LQKENI. The V end lost 2 bases, the J end lost 10 bases, and 15 bases lay between the germline ends. CDR3 DNA sequence: TGTGCCAGCTCACCAGATATAACTACTGGGTCACCCCTCCACTTT. Protein product: CASSPDITTGSPLHF. Drawing the rest from reference TRBV18 and TRBJ1-6, the complete variable domain is NAGVMQNPRHLVRRRGQEARLRCSPMKGHSHVYWYRQLPEEGLKFMVYLQKENIIDESGMPKERFSAEFPKEGPSILRIQQVVRGDSAAYFCASSPDITTGSPLHFGNGTRLTVT.